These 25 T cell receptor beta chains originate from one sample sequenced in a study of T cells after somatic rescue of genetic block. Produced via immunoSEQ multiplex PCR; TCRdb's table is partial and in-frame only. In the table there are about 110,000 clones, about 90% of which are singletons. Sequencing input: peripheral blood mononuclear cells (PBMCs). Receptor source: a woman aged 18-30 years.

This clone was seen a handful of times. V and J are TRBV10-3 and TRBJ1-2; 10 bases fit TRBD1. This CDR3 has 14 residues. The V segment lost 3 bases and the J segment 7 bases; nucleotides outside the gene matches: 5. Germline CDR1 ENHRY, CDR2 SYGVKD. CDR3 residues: CAISDGDRGLGYTF. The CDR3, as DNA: TGTGCCATCAGTGACGGTGACAGGGGGCTTGGCTACACCTTC.

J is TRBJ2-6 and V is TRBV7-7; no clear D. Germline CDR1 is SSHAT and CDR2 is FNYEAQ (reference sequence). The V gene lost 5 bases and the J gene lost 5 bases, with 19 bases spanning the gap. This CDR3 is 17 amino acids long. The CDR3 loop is CASSQAMPQSRANVLTF. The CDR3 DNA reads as TGTGCCAGCAGCCAAGCAATGCCACAAAGTCGGGCCAACGTCCTGACTTTC.

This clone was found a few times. In DNA form, the CDR3 reads TGTGCCAGCAGCGTAGAGATCACCGGGGAGCTGTTTTTT. Protein: CASSVEITGELFF. V is TRBV9 and J is TRBJ2-2; D uncertain. Germline V gene data show CDR1 as SGDLS and CDR2 as YYNGEE. CDR3 length equals 13 residues. V lost 0 bases and J lost 4, with 4 bases in between.

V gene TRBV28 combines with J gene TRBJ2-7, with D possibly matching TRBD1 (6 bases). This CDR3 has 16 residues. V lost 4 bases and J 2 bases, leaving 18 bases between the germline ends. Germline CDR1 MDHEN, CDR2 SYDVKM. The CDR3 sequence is CASSSWTEKIPYEQYF. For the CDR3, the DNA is TGTGCCAGCAGTTCCTGGACAGAAAAGATTCCCTACGAGCAGTACTTC.

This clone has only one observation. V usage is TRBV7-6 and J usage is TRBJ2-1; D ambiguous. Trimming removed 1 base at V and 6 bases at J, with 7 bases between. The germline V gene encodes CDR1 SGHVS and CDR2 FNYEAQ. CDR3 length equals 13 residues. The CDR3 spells CASSLGQSNEQFF. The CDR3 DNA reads TGTGCCAGCAGCTTAGGGCAGAGCAATGAGCAGTTCTTC.

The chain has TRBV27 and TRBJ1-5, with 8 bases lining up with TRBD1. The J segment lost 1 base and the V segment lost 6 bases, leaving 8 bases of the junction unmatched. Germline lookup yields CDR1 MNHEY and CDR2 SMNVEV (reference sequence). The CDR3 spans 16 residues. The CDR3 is CASSSRGQGSNQPQHF. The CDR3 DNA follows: TGTGCCAGCAGCTCCAGGGGGCAGGGAAGCAATCAGCCCCAGCATTTT.

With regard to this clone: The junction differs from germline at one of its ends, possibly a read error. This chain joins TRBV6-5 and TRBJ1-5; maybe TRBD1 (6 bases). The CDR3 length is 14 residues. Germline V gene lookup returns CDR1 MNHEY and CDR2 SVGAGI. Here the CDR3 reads CAGSRDNSNQPQHF. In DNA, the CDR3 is TGTGCCGGCAGTAGGGACAATAGCAATCAGCCCCAGCATTTT.

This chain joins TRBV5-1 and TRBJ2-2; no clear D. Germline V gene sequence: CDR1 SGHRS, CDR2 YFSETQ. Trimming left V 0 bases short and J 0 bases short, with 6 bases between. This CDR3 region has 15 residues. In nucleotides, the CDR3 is TGCGCCAGCAGCTTGGGGGCCACGAACACCGGGGAGCTGTTTTTT. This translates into CASSLGATNTGELFF.

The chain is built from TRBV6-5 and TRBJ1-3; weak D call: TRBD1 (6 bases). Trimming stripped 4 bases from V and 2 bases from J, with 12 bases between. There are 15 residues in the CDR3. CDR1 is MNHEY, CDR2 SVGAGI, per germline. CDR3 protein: CASSLGGRAGNTIYF. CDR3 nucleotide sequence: TGTGCCAGCAGTTTGGGGGGCAGGGCTGGAAACACCATATATTTT.

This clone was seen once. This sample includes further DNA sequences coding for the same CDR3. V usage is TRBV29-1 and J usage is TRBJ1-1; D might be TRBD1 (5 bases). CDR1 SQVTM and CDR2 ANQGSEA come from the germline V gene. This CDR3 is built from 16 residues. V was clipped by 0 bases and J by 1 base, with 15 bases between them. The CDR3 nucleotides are TGCAGCGTTGAAGATTCTCCGGGGACCTGGAACACTGAAGCTTTCTTT. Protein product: CSVEDSPGTWNTEAFF.

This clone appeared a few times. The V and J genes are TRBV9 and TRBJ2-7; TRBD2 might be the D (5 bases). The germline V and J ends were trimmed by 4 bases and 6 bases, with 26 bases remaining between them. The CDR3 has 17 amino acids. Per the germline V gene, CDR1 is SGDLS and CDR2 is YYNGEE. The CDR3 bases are TGTGCCAGCAGCCGTGGCGGCAGTGGGGAGTCCCCTCTCGAGCAGTACTTC. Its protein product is CASSRGGSGESPLEQYF.

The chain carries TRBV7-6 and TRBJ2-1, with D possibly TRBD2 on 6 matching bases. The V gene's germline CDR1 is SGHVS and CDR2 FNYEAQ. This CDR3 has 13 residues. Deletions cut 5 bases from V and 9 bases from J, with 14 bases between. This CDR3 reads CASSHPGGVEQFF. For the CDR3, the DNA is TGTGCCAGCAGCCACCCCGGGGGTGTTGAGCAGTTCTTC.

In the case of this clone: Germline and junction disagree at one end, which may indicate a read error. CDR3 nucleotide sequence: TGTGCCAGCAGCAACCCCAGCGGGGGGGGCAGGGGGAGTTTC. The encoded protein is CASSNPSGGGRGSF. This chain uses TRBV6-5 with TRBJ2-7; TRBD2 agrees at 10 bases. The CDR3 totals 14 residues. Germline V gives CDR1 MNHEY, CDR2 SVGAGI.

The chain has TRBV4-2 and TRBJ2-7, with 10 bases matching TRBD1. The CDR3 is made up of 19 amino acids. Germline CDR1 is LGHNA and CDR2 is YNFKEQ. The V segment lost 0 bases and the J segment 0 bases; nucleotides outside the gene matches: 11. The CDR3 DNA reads TGTGCCAGCAGCCAAGAAAGGGGGATGACAGGGGGCTACTCCTACGAGCAGTACTTC. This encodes CASSQERGMTGGYSYEQYF.

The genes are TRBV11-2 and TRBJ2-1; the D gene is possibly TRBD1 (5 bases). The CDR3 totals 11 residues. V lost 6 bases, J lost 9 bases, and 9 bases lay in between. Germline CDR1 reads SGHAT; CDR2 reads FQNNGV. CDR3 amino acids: CASSSGFEQFF. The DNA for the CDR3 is TGTGCCAGCAGTTCAGGGTTTGAGCAGTTCTTC.

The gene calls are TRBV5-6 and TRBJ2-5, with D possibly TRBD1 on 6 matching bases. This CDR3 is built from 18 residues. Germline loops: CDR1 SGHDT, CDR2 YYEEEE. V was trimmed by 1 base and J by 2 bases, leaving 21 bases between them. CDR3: CASSLWLVGAGRQETQYF. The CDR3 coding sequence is TGTGCCAGCAGCTTGTGGTTGGTGGGGGCTGGAAGGCAAGAGACCCAGTACTTC.

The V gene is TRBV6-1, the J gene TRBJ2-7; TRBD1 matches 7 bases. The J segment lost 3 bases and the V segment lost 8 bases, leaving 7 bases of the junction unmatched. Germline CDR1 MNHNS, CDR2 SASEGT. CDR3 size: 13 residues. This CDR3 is CASHLGQFYEQYF. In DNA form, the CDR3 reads TGTGCCAGCCACCTGGGACAGTTCTACGAGCAGTACTTC.

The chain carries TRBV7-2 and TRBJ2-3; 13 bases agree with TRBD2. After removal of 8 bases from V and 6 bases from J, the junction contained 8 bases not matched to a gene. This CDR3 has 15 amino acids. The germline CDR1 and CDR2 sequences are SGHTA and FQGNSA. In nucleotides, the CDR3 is TGTGCCAGCTTCGAACTAGCGGGGGGGCCCGATACGCAGTATTTT. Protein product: CASFELAGGPDTQYF.

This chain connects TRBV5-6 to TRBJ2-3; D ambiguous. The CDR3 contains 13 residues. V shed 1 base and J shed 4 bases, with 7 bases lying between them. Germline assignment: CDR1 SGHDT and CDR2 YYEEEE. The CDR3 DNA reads TGTGCCAGCAGCTTGCAGGTAGCAGATACGCAGTATTTT. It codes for CASSLQVADTQYF.

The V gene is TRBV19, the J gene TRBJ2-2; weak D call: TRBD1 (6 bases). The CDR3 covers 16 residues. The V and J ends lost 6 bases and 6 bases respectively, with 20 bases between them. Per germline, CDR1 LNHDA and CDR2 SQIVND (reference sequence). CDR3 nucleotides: TGTGCCAGTAGAAACAAGGGCAGGGGACGTCCCGGGGAGCTGTTTTTT. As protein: CASRNKGRGRPGELFF.

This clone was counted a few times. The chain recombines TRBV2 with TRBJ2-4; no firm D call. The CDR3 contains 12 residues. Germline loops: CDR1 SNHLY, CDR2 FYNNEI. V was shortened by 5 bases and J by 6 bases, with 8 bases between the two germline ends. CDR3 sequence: CASSREANIQYF. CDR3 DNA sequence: TGTGCCAGCAGTCGCGAAGCAAACATTCAGTACTTC.

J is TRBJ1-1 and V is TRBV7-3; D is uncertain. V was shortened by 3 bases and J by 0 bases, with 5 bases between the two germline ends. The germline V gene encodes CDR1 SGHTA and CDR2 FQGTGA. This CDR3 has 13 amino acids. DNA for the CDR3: TGTGCCAGCAGCTTCGGTATGAACACTGAAGCTTTCTTT. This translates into CASSFGMNTEAFF.

CDR3 sequence (DNA): TGCGCCAGCAGCCAAGGTGAATGGAACGGGGAAGCTTTCTTT. Translation: CASSQGEWNGEAFF. The V call is TRBV4-3, the J call TRBJ1-1; D is ambiguous. The CDR3 totals 14 residues. Trimming stripped 1 base from V and 8 bases from J, with 14 bases between. Germline values: CDR1 LGHNA, CDR2 YSLEER.

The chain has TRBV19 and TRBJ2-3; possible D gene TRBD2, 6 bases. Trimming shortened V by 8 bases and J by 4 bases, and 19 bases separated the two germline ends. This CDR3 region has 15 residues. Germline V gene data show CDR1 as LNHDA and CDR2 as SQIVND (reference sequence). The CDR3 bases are TGTGCCAGTGGAACCCCGGGACTTGGAGCAGATACGCAGTATTTT. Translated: CASGTPGLGADTQYF.

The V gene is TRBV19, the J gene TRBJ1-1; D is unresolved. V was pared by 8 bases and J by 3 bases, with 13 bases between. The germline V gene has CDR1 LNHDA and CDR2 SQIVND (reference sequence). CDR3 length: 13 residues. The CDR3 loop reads CASRSAWDTEAFF. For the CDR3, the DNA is TGTGCCAGTCGTAGCGCATGGGACACTGAAGCTTTCTTT.